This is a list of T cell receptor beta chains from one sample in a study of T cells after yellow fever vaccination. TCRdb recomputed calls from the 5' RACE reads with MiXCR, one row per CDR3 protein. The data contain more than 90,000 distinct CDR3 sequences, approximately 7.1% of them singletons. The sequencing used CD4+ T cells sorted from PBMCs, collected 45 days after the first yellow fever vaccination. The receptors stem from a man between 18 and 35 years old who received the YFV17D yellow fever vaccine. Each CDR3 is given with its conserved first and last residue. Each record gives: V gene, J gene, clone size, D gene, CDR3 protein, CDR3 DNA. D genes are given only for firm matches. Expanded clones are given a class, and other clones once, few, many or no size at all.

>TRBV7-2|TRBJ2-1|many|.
CASSFRASKPEQFF
TGTGCCAGCAGCTTTCGGGCTAGCAAACCTGAGCAGTTCTTC
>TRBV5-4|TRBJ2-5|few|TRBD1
CASTPDRGRETQYF
TGTGCCAGCACCCCCGACAGGGGGCGAGAGACCCAGTACTTC
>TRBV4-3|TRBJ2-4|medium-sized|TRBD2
CASSPGGAKNIQYF
TGCGCCAGCAGCCCCGGGGGGGCCAAAAACATTCAGTACTTC
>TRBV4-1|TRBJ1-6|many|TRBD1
CASSPPRTGINSPLHF
TGCGCCAGCAGCCCACCGCGGACAGGGATTAATTCACCCCTCCACTTT
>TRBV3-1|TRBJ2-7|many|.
CASSRGSPGYEQYF
TGTGCCAGCAGCCGGGGCAGTCCTGGCTACGAGCAGTACTTC
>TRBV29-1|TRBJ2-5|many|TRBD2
CSAASGVGETQYF
TGCAGCGCCGCTAGCGGGGTCGGGGAGACCCAGTACTTC
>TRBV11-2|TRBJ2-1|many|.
CASSRLVNPDEQFF
TGTGCCAGCAGCCGCCTGGTCAACCCCGATGAGCAGTTCTTC
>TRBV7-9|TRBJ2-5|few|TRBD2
CASSLYGERGVQETQYF
TGTGCCAGCAGCTTATACGGGGAGCGGGGGGTCCAAGAGACCCAGTACTTC
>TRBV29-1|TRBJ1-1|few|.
CSVTGRWNTEAFF
TGCAGCGTGACGGGACGGTGGAACACTGAAGCTTTCTTT
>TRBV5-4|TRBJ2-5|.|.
CASSFPNLGETQYF
TGTGCCAGCAGCTTCCCTAATTTAGGGGAGACCCAGTACTTC
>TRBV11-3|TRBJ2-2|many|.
CASSPSLLGELFF
TGTGCCAGCAGCCCCAGTCTCCTGGGGGAGCTGTTTTTT
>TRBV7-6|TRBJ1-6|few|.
CASSDASDSPLHF
TGTGCCAGCAGCGATGCGTCAGATTCACCCCTCCACTTT
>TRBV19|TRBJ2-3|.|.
CASRGRPIGDTQYF
TGTGCCAGTAGGGGCAGGCCCATAGGAGATACGCAGTATTTT
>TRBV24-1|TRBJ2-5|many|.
CASKGSVQETQYF
TGTGCCAGCAAGGGGTCGGTACAAGAGACCCAGTACTTC
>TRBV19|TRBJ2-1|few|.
CASSPLVSALGEQFF
TGTGCCAGTAGCCCCCTAGTTTCGGCTCTAGGTGAGCAGTTCTTC
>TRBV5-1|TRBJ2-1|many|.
CASSLGRGDNEQFF
TGCGCCAGCAGCTTGGGTAGGGGGGACAATGAGCAGTTCTTC
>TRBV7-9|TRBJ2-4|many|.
CASSLALGTVAKNIQYF
TGTGCCAGCAGCTTAGCGCTAGGGACGGTAGCCAAAAACATTCAGTACTTC
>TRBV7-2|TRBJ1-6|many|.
CASRGGDYNSPLHF
TGTGCCAGCAGGGGCGGGGACTATAATTCACCCCTCCACTTT
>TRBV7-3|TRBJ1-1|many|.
CASSDYPGTEAFF
TGTGCCAGCAGCGACTACCCAGGGACTGAAGCTTTCTTT
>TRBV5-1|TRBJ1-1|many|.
CASSFGTNTEAFF
TGCGCCAGCAGCTTCGGGACCAACACTGAAGCTTTCTTT
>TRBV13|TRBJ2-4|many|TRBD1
CASSLDRKNIQYF
TGTGCCAGCAGCCTGGACAGGAAAAACATTCAGTACTTC
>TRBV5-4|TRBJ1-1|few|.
CASSRPFLKQGTEAFF
TGTGCCAGCAGCCGTCCTTTTTTAAAACAGGGTACTGAAGCTTTCTTT
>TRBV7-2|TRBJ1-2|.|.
CASSLAEGNYGYTF
TGTGCCAGCAGCTTAGCGGAGGGGAACTATGGCTACACCTTC
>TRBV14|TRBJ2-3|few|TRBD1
CASSRTQGADTQYF
TGTGCCAGCAGCCGTACCCAGGGGGCGGATACGCAGTATTTT
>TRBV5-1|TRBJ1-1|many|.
CASSLRGTEAFF
TGCGCCAGCAGCCTCAGGGGCACTGAAGCTTTCTTT
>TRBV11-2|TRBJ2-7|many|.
CASSLAQGMGEQYF
TGTGCCAGCAGCTTAGCCCAGGGTATGGGGGAGCAGTACTTC
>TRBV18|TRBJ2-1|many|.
CASSPLVQDLFF
TGTGCCAGCTCACCACTTGTCCAGGATCTCTTCTTC
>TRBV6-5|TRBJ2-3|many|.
CASSYDGGLADTQYF
TGTGCCAGCAGTTACGATGGAGGGTTAGCAGATACGCAGTATTTT
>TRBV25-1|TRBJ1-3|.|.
CASSQAGYSGNTIYF
TGTGCCAGCAGTCAGGCCGGATACTCTGGAAACACCATATATTTT
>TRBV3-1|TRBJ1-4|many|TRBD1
CASSQGTGVLKLFF
TGTGCCAGCAGCCAAGGGACAGGGGTGCTGAAACTGTTTTTT
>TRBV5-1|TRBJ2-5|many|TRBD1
CASSLNRQGAETQYF
TGCGCCAGCAGCTTGAACCGACAGGGAGCGGAGACCCAGTACTTC
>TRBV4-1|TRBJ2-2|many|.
CASSIDSYTGELFF
TGCGCCAGCAGTATCGATTCCTACACCGGGGAGCTGTTTTTT
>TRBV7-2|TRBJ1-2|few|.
CASSLMSGAQLNYGYTF
TGTGCCAGCAGCTTAATGTCGGGGGCGCAATTGAACTATGGCTACACCTTC
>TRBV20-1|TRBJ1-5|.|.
CSVTDYPQGAQPQHF
TGCAGTGTTACCGACTACCCCCAGGGTGCTCAGCCCCAGCATTTT
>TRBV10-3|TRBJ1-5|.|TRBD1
CAISGPPGTDFSNQPQHF
TGTGCCATCAGTGGCCCACCTGGGACAGACTTTAGCAATCAGCCCCAGCATTTT
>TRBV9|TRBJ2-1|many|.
CASSVGPPPDEQFF
TGTGCCAGCAGCGTTGGACCCCCGCCGGATGAGCAGTTCTTC
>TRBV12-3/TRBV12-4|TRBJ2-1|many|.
CASSLQGTYNEQFF
TGTGCCAGCAGTTTACAGGGAACCTACAATGAGCAGTTCTTC
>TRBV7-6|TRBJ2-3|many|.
CASSLVGFSTDTQYF
TGTGCCAGCAGCTTAGTCGGATTTAGCACAGATACGCAGTATTTT
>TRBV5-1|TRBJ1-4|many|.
CASSWGSGDEKLFF
TGCGCCAGCAGCTGGGGGTCGGGCGATGAAAAACTGTTTTTT
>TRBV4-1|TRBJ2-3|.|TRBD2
CASSQGLAGLTSTDTQYF
TGCGCCAGCAGCCAAGGCCTAGCGGGGCTAACTAGCACAGATACGCAGTATTTT
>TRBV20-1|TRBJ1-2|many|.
CSIRENYGYTF
TGCAGCATTCGAGAAAACTATGGCTACACCTTC
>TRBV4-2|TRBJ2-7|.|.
CASSPPGQVGAEQYF
TGTGCCAGCAGCCCCCCGGGCCAGGTTGGGGCCGAGCAGTACTTC
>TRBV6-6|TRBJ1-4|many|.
CASSANEKLFF
TGTGCCAGCAGCGCTAATGAAAAACTGTTTTTT
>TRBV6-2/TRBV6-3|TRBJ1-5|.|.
CASSYQRSYSNQPQHF
TGTGCCAGCAGTTACCAACGTAGCTATAGCAATCAGCCCCAGCATTTT
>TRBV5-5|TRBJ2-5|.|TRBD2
CASSFSGGSHETQYF
TGTGCCAGCAGCTTTAGCGGGGGGAGCCACGAGACCCAGTACTTC
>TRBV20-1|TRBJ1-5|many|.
CSAALDRPNQPQHF
TGCAGTGCGGCCCTTGACAGGCCCAATCAGCCCCAGCATTTT
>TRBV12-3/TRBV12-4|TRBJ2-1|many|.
CASSVGRGYRQFF
TGTGCCAGCAGTGTCGGCCGGGGGTACCGCCAGTTCTTC
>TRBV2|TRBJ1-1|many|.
CASLPPGPLAFF
TGTGCCAGCCTCCCTCCGGGACCCTTGGCTTTCTTT
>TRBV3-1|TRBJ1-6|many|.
CASSQGGKASYSPLHF
TGTGCCAGCAGCCAAGGGGGGAAGGCCTCCTATTCACCCCTCCACTTT
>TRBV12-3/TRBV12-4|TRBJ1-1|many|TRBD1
CASSTGGITEAFF
TGTGCCAGCAGCACAGGGGGTATCACTGAAGCTTTCTTT
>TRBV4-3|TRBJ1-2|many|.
CASSLGGGSHYGYTF
TGCGCCAGCAGCCTCGGGGGGGGAAGCCACTATGGCTACACCTTC
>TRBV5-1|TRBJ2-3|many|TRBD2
CASSLTSGGVADTQYF
TGCGCCAGCAGCTTGACTAGCGGGGGCGTGGCAGATACGCAGTATTTT
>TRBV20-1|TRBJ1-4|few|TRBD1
CSAPDRVGEKLFF
TGCAGTGCTCCCGACAGGGTTGGTGAAAAACTGTTTTTT
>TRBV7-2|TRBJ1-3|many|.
CASSLGFQGNTIYF
TGTGCCAGCAGCTTAGGGTTCCAGGGGAACACCATATATTTT
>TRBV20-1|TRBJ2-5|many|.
CSAPGWAQETQYF
TGCAGTGCACCTGGGTGGGCGCAAGAGACCCAGTACTTC
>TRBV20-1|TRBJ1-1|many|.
CSAAGLGGDTEAFF
TGCAGTGCCGCCGGCCTGGGAGGGGACACTGAAGCTTTCTTT
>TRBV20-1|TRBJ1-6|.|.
CSAHGIGLQEGNSPLHF
TGCAGTGCTCACGGGATCGGTCTCCAAGAGGGGAATTCACCCCTCCACTTT
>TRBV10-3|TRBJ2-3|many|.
CAISGQRGTDTQYF
TGTGCCATCAGTGGGCAGAGGGGGACAGATACGCAGTATTTT